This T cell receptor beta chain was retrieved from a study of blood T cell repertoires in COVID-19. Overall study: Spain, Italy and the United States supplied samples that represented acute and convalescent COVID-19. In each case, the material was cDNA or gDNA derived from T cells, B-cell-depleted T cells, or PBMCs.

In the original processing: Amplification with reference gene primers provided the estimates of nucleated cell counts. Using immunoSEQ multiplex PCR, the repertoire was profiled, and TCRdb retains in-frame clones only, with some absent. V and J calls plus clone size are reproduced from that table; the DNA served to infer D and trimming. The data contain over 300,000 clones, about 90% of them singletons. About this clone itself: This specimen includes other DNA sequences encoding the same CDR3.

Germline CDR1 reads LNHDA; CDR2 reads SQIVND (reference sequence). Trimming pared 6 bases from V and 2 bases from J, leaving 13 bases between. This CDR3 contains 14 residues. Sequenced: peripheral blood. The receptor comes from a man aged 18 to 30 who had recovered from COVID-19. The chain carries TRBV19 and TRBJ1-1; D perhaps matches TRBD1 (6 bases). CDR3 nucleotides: TGTGCCAGTAGCTTCGGACAGCTCAACACTGAAGCTTTCTTT. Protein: CASSFGQLNTEAFF.